The source of this T cell receptor beta chain is a study of molecular identifiers for immune sequencing clone quantification. Study observations and caveats: Highly expanded clone sizes could be underestimated by identical TCR molecules sharing a barcode.

MiXCR, run by TCRdb on the PCR reads, gives a single entry per CDR3 protein. The sample holds a few hundred thousand distinct CDR3 sequences, roughly 24% seen once. In this sample, this clonotype turned up a few times. No antigen is known for it. Looked up from germline, CDR1 is MNHEY and CDR2 is SVGEGT. V lost 5 bases and J 2 bases, leaving 10 bases between the germline ends. The CDR3 sequence is 13 residues long. Naive CD8 libraries came from around 18,000 to 910,000 sorted cells with 10%, 30% or 50% RNA. The sorting of naive CD8 T cells used the CD8+CD4-CCR7+CD45RA+ phenotype. The receptor was isolated from a human donor in good health. Some libraries in this study had Jurkat cell RNA spiked in. The chain carries TRBV6-2 or TRBV6-3 and TRBJ2-7, with no clear D. Material: naive CD8+ T cells from blood, with Jurkat cell RNA spiked in. The subset here: FACS-sorted CD8+CD4-CCR7+CD45RA+ naive T cells. DNA of the CDR3: TGTGCCAGCAGTACCGCCTCAACCTACGAGCAGTACTTC. Translated, it gives CASSTASTYEQYF.